This entry features one TCR beta chain sequence. This record comes from a study of blood T cell repertoires in COVID-19. Whole-study context: Acute-phase and convalescent COVID-19 samples originated in the United States, Italy and Spain.

Across 24 US areas, participants ranged in age from about 18 to 90 years. TCRdb keeps only in-frame clones here, not all; method: immunoSEQ multiplex PCR. The sample has about 250,000 clones; around 89% are singletons. This sequence originates from a woman aged 45-65 years who had recovered from COVID-19. Sequencing was done on a sample of PBMCs or T cells enriched from blood (not recorded which).

In DNA form, the CDR3 reads TGTGCCAGCAGCTTGGGCGGGACGTCCTGGAACGAGCAGTACTTC. Translating gives CASSLGGTSWNEQYF. V gene TRBV5-8 combines with J gene TRBJ2-7; D possibly corresponds to TRBD2 (6 bases). CDR3 length equals 15 residues. V lost 0 bases to trimming and J lost 5 bases, with 15 bases between them. Germline loops: CDR1 SGHTS, CDR2 YDEGEE.